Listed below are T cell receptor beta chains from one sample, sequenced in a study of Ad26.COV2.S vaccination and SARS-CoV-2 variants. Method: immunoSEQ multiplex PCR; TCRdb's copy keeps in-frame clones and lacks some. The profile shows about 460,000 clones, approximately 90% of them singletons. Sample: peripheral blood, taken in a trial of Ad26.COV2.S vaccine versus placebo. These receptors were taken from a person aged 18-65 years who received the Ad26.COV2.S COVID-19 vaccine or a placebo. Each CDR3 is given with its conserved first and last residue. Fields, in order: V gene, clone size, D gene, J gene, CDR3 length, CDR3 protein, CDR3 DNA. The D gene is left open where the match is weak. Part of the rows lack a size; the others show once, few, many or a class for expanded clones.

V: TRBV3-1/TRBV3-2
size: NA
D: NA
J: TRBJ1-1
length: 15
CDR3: CASSPETGMNTEAFF
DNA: TGTGCCAGCAGCCCCGAAACAGGGATGAACACTGAAGCTTTCTTT

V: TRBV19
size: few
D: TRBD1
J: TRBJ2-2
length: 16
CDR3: CASKSGTGRNTGELFF
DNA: TGTGCCAGTAAGTCCGGGACAGGAAGGAACACCGGGGAGCTGTTTTTT

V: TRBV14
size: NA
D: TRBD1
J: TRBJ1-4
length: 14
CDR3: CASSRQGSNEKLFF
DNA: TGTGCCAGCAGCCGACAGGGAAGTAATGAAAAACTGTTTTTT

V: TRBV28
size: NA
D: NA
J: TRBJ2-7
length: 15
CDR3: CASSFPGGRSYEQYF
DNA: TGTGCCAGCAGTTTCCCAGGGGGGAGAAGCTACGAGCAGTACTTC

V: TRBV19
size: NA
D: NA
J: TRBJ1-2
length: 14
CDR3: CASSHDAGYYGYTF
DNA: TGTGCCAGTAGCCACGATGCTGGCTACTATGGCTACACCTTC

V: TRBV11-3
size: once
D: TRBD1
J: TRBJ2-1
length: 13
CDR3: CASSMTGNNEQFF
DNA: TGTGCCAGCAGCATGACAGGGAACAATGAGCAGTTCTTC

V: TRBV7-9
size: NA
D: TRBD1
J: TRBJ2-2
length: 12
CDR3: CASSRQGGELFF
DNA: TGTGCCAGCAGCCGACAGGGAGGGGAGCTGTTTTTT

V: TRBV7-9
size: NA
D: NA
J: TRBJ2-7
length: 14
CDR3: CASSLLHGAYEQYF
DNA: TGTGCCAGCAGCTTACTTCATGGTGCCTACGAGCAGTACTTC

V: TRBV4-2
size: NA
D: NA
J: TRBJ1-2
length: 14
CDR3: CASSQDITVYGYTF
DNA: TGTGCCAGCAGCCAAGATATCACCGTCTATGGCTACACCTTC

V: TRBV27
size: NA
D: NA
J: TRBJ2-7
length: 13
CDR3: CASSLSFSYEQYF
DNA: TGTGCCAGCAGTTTATCGTTCTCCTACGAGCAGTACTTC

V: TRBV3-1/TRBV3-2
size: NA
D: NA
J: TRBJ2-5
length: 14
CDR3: CASSPSRGSETQYF
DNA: TGTGCCAGCAGTCCATCCAGGGGCTCAGAGACCCAGTACTTC

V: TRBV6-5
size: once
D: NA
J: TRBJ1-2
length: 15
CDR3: CASSYRQSSNYGYTF
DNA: TGTGCCAGCAGTTACCGACAGTCATCTAACTATGGCTACACCTTC

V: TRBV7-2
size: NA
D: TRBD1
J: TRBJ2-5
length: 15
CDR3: CASSLGGTGQETQYF
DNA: TGTGCCAGCAGCTTAGGGGGGACAGGGCAAGAGACCCAGTACTTC

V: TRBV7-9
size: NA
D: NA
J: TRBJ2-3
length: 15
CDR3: CASSPKGRGTDTQYF
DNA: TGTGCCAGCAGCCCAAAGGGGAGGGGGACAGATACGCAGTATTTT

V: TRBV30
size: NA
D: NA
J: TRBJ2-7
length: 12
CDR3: CAWSAGFYEQYF
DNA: TGTGCCTGGAGTGCTGGTTTCTACGAGCAGTACTTC

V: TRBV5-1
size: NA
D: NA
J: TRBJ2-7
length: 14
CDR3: CASSLELGRSEQYF
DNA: TGCGCCAGCAGCTTGGAACTGGGTCGGAGCGAGCAGTACTTC

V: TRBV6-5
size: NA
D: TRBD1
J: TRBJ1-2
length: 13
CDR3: CAISPGQGGGYTF
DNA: TGTGCCATTTCCCCGGGACAGGGCGGGGGCTACACCTTC

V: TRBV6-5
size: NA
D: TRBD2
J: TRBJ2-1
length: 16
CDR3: CASSSPGLAGTNEQFF
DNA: TGTGCCAGCAGTTCTCCGGGACTAGCGGGGACAAATGAGCAGTTCTTC

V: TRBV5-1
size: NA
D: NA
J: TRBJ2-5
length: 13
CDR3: CASSVPAQETQYF
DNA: TGCGCCAGCAGCGTGCCCGCGCAAGAGACCCAGTACTTC

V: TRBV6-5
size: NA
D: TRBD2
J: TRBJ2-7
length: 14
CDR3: CASMSGRAHAEQYF
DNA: TGTGCCAGCATGAGCGGGAGGGCCCATGCCGAGCAGTACTTC